This entry features one T cell receptor (beta chain) sequence. The entry originates in a study of blood T cell repertoires in COVID-19. Across the study: COVID-19 samples collected from the United States, Italy and Spain covered acute and convalescent phases. From T cells, B-cell-depleted T cells, or PBMCs came the material, which was cDNA or gDNA.

Germline CDR1 and CDR2: SGHRS and YFSETQ. The CDR3 spans 15 residues. V was clipped by 4 bases and J by 8 bases, with 19 bases between them. In the original workflow: Reference gene primer amplification gave estimated nucleated cell counts. Libraries were prepared by immunoSEQ multiplex PCR; TCRdb keeps only in-frame clonotypes and omits some of them. V and J calls plus clone size are reproduced from that table; the DNA served to infer D and trimming. The sample includes around 200,000 clones, more than 65% of them seen just once. The sequence was collected from a human donor with acute or convalescent COVID-19. The donor label of this sample is uncertain. Input material: peripheral blood. The J gene is TRBJ1-3, the V gene TRBV5-1; D remains unclear. In DNA, the CDR3 is TGCGCCAGCAGCCTCTTATCCCCGGGGTGGGACACCATATATTTT. It codes for CASSLLSPGWDTIYF. Filled out from reference TRBV5-1 and TRBJ1-3, the complete variable domain reads KAGVTQTPRYLIKTRGQQVTLSCSPISGHRSVSWYQQTPGQGLQFLFEYFSETQRNKGNFPGRFSGRQFSNSRSEMNVSTLELGDSALYLCASSLLSPGWDTIYFGEGSWLTVV.